This T cell receptor (beta chain) was obtained from a study of early T cells in non-severe SARS-CoV-2 infection. This clonotype was seen many times. The CDR3 covers 14 residues. Germline V gene sequence: CDR1 SGHVS, CDR2 FNYEAQ. V lost 4 bases to trimming and J lost 6 bases, with 13 bases between them. TCRdb reanalysed the 5' RACE reads using MiXCR and keeps one entry per CDR3 protein. Of roughly 50,000 distinct CDR3 sequences in the sample, about 8% were seen once. The clonotype was recovered from an adult who was a healthcare worker with PCR-confirmed SARS-CoV-2 infection or an uninfected control (not recorded which). The chain is built from TRBV7-6 and TRBJ2-1; D possibly corresponds to TRBD2 (6 bases). The sample here was whole blood, taken at baseline. CDR3 loop: CASSSTSSGNEQFF. DNA for the CDR3: TGTGCCAGCAGCTCGACTAGTTCGGGCAATGAGCAGTTCTTC.